Presented here are 12 T cell receptor beta chains from one specimen sequenced in a study of T cell changes during pregnancy in multiple sclerosis. Measured with immunoSEQ multiplex PCR; TCRdb has only the in-frame clones, and not every one. The repertoire holds some 85,000 clones, with roughly 96% as singletons. Sequenced here: peripheral blood, sampled in the second trimester of pregnancy. Source of these receptors: a female donor with multiple sclerosis, enrolled in a pregnancy study.

The chain joins TRBV7-9 to TRBJ2-3; 7 bases are a match to TRBD2. The CDR3 loop spans 14 amino acids. Germline V gene lookup returns CDR1 SEHNR and CDR2 FQNEAQ (reference sequence). V lost 7 bases, J lost 2 bases, and 6 bases stayed unmatched. CDR3 coding DNA: TGTGCCAGCACGGGTAGCGGGCCCACAGATACGCAGTATTTT. It specifies CASTGSGPTDTQYF.

The V call is TRBV7-9, the J call TRBJ2-3, with TRBD2 identical over 8 bases. The CDR3 extends over 17 amino acids. V was clipped by 5 bases and J by 3 bases; unmatched bases: 13. The germline V gene has CDR1 SEHNR and CDR2 FQNEAQ (reference sequence). CDR3 loop: CASSQEGWASGTDTQYF. The CDR3 nucleotides read TGTGCCAGCAGCCAAGAAGGGTGGGCTAGCGGGACAGATACGCAGTATTTT. Filled out from reference TRBV7-9 and TRBJ2-3, the complete variable domain reads DTGVSQNPRHKITKRGQNVTFRCDPISEHNRLYWYRQTLGQGPEFLTYFQNEAQLEKSRLLSDRFSAERPKGSFSTLEIQRTEQGDSAMYLCASSQEGWASGTDTQYFGPGTRLTVL.

The chain combines TRBV29-1 with TRBJ1-2; D remains ambiguous. Between the trimmed V and J ends, which lost 7 bases and 5 bases, there was a span of 17 bases. The CDR3 runs to 13 residues. In germline, CDR1 is SQVTM, CDR2 ANQGSEA. The CDR3 DNA sequence: TGCAGCGGTGAGCCACCAGGAAGTTATGGCTACACCTTC. Protein product: CSGEPPGSYGYTF. Filled out from reference TRBV29-1 and TRBJ1-2, the complete variable domain reads SAVISQKPSRDICQRGTSLTIQCQVDSQVTMMFWYRQQPGQSLTLIATANQGSEATYESGFVIDKFPISRPNLTFSTLTVSNMSPEDSSIYLCSGEPPGSYGYTFGSGTRLTVV.

The V call is TRBV2, the J call TRBJ2-2, with D maybe TRBD1 (6 bases). Germline assignment: CDR1 SNHLY and CDR2 FYNNEI. This CDR3 is 15 amino acids long. Deletions cut 2 bases from V and 4 bases from J, with 11 bases between. For the CDR3, the DNA is TGTGCCAGCAGTGAATGGGGGCAAAGCACCGGGGAGCTGTTTTTT. The encoded protein is CASSEWGQSTGELFF.

The V and J genes are TRBV11-2 and TRBJ2-2, with D unresolved. The germline V gene encodes CDR1 SGHAT and CDR2 FQNNGV. The CDR3 runs 18 residues. V gave up 1 base and J gave up 3 bases, with 18 bases separating them. The CDR3 spells CASSLGAAPTRYTGELFF. Written as DNA, the CDR3 is TGTGCCAGCAGCTTAGGGGCCGCCCCCACGCGCTACACCGGGGAGCTGTTTTTT.

The genes are TRBV19 and TRBJ2-7, with 8 bases matching TRBD1. V lost 4 bases to trimming and J lost 1 base; unmatched junction nucleotides: 0. In germline, CDR1 is LNHDA, CDR2 SQIVND (reference sequence). This CDR3 has 13 residues. The CDR3 region is CASSRQGSYEQYF. The CDR3, as DNA: TGTGCCAGTAGTAGACAGGGGTCCTACGAGCAGTACTTC.

The chain joins TRBV20-1 to TRBJ1-1, with D unresolved. This CDR3 region has 11 residues. Per the germline V gene, CDR1 is DFQATT and CDR2 is SNEGSKA (reference sequence). Deletions cut 5 bases from V and 6 bases from J, with 10 bases between. The DNA of the CDR3 is TGCAGTGCTGACCTTACAGCTGAAGCTTTCTTT. Amino acids: CSADLTAEAFF.

This chain links TRBV10-1 with TRBJ2-7; D is uncertain. Germline CDR1 is WNHNN and CDR2 is SYGVQD (reference sequence). CDR3 length: 13 residues. V lost 4 bases and J lost 3, with 10 bases in between. The CDR3 loop is CASSATPGYEQYF. CDR3 DNA: TGCGCCAGCAGTGCTACTCCGGGCTACGAGCAGTACTTC.

The V call is TRBV27, the J call TRBJ2-7, with D perhaps matching TRBD2 (5 bases). Germline CDR1 and CDR2: MNHEY and SMNVEV (reference sequence). The CDR3 loop spans 14 amino acids. The V end was cut by 5 bases, the J end by 3 bases, with 14 bases between. The DNA for the CDR3 is TGTGCCAGCAGTGTGACGGGAATTTACTACGAGCAGTACTTC. Residues: CASSVTGIYYEQYF.

The CDR3 is CAWSVLTGVGEQFF. The CDR3 region has the DNA TGTGCCTGGAGTGTACTAACGGGAGTGGGTGAGCAGTTCTTC. V is TRBV30 and J is TRBJ2-1, with D maybe TRBD2 (6 bases). V gave up 0 bases and J gave up 9 bases, with 15 bases separating them. Germline CDR1 GTSNPN, CDR2 SVGIG (reference sequence). The CDR3 has 14 amino acids. The whole variable domain, filled in from reference TRBV30 and TRBJ2-1, reads SQTIHQWPATLVQPVGSPLSLECTVEGTSNPNLYWYRQAAGRGLQLLFYSVGIGQISSEVPQNLSASRPQDRQFILSSKKLLLSDSGFYLCAWSVLTGVGEQFFGPGTRLTVL.

The chain has TRBV7-6 and TRBJ2-1; TRBD2 matches at 13 bases. This CDR3 is 15 amino acids long. The V and J ends lost 6 bases and 7 bases, in that order; junction bases with no gene match: 6. Germline CDR1 SGHVS, CDR2 FNYEAQ. DNA of the CDR3: TGTGCCAGCAGTCCCGGGACTAGCGGGACAAATGAGCAGTTCTTC. Its translation is CASSPGTSGTNEQFF.

The V call is TRBV18, the J call TRBJ2-3, with D uncertain. The CDR3 contains 14 residues. V lost 4 bases and J lost 1, with 9 bases in between. Germline V CDR1 and CDR2: KGHSH, LQKENI. This CDR3 is CASSHLEGTDTQYF. The CDR3 DNA reads TGTGCCAGCTCACACCTAGAGGGCACAGATACGCAGTATTTT.